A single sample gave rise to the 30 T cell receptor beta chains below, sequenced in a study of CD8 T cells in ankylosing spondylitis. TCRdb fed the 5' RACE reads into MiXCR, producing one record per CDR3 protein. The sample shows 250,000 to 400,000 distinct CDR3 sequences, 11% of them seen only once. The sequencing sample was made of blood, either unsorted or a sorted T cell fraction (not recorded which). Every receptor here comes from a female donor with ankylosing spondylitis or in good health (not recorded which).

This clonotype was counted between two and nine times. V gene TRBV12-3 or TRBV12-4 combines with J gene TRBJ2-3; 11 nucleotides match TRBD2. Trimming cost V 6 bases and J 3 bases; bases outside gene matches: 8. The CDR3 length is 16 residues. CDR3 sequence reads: CASRRTSGWSTDTQYF. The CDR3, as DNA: TGTGCCAGCAGGCGGACTAGCGGGTGGTCTACAGATACGCAGTATTTT.

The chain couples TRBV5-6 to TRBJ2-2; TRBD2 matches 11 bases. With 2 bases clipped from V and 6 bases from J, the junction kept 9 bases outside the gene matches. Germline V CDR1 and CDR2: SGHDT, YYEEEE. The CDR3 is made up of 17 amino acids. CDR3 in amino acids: CASSFSTSGGRAGELFF. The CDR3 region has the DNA TGTGCCAGCAGCTTCTCTACTAGCGGGGGTCGGGCCGGGGAGCTGTTTTTT.

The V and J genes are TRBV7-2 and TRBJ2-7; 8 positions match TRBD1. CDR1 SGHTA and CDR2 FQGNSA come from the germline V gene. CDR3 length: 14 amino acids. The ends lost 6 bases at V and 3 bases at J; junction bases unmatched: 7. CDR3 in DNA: TGTGCCAGCAGACGGGACAGGAGCTACTACGAGCAGTACTTC. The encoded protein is CASRRDRSYYEQYF.

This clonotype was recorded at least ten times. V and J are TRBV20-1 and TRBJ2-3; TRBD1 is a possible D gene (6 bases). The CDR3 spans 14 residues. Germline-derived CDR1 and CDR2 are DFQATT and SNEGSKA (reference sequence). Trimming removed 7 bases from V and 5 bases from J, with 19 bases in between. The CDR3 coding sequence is TGCAGTGGGGTCCCCACAGGGTCAAGAGATACGCAGTATTTT. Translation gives CSGVPTGSRDTQYF.

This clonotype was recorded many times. CDR3 protein: CASSLEGNQETQYF. CDR3 DNA: TGCGCCAGCAGCCTAGAGGGGAACCAAGAGACCCAGTACTTC. The rearrangement joins TRBV5-1 to TRBJ2-5; D tentatively reads TRBD1 or TRBD2 (5 bases each). The CDR3 length is 14 residues. V was clipped by 4 bases and J by 0 bases, with 10 bases between them. Germline V lookup: CDR1 SGHRS, CDR2 YFSETQ.

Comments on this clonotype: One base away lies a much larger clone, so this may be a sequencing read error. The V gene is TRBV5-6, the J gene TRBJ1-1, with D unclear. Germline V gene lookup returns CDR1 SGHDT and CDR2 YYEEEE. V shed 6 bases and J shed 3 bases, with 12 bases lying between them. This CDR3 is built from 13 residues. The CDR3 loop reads CASNPASDTEAFF. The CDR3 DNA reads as TGTGCCAGCAACCCGGCGTCTGACACTGAAGCTTTCTTT.

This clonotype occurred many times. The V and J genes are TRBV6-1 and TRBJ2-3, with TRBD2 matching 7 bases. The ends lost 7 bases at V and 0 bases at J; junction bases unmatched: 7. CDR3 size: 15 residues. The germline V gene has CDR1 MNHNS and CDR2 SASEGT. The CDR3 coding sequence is TGTGCCAGCACCGTTGAGGGAGGGAGCACAGATACGCAGTATTTT. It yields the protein CASTVEGGSTDTQYF.

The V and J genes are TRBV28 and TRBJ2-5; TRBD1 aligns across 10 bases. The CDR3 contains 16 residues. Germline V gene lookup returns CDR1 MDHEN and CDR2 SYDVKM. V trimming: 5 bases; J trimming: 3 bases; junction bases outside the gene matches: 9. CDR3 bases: TGTGCCAGCAGTGCTATCCGGGACAGGGGAAAAGAGACCCAGTACTTC. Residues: CASSAIRDRGKETQYF.

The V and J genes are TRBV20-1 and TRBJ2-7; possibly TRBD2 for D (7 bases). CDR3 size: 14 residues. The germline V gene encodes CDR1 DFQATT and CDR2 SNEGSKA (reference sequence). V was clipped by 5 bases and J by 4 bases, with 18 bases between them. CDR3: CSAPLGGRSYEQYF. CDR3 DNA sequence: TGCAGTGCTCCGTTGGGGGGGCGGTCGTACGAGCAGTACTTC.

CDR3 nucleotide sequence: TGTGCCAGCAGCCCCGGAGATACCCGTGAAGCTTTCTTT. Protein: CASSPGDTREAFF. The genes are TRBV7-2 and TRBJ1-1, with D unresolved. This CDR3 has 13 residues. Germline CDR1 reads SGHTA; CDR2 reads FQGNSA. Trimming removed 5 bases from V and 7 bases from J, with 14 bases in between.

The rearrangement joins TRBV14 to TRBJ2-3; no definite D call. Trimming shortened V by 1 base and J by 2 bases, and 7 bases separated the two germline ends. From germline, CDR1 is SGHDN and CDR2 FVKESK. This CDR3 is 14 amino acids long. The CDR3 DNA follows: TGTGCCAGCAGCCAAGTAACGAACACAGATACGCAGTATTTT. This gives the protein CASSQVTNTDTQYF.

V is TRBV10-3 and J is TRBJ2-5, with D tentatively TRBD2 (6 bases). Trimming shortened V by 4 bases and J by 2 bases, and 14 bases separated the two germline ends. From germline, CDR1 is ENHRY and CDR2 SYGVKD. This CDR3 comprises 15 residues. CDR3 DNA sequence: TGTGCCATCAGTGGGAAGGGGACTCCGCAAGAGACCCAGTACTTC. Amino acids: CAISGKGTPQETQYF.

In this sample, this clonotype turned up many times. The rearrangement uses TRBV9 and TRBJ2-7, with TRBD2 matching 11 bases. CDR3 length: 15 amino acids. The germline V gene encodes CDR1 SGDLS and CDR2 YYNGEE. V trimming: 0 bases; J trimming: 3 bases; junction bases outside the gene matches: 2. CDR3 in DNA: TGTGCCAGCAGCGTAGCTAGCGGGAGGTTCTACGAGCAGTACTTC. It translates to CASSVASGRFYEQYF.

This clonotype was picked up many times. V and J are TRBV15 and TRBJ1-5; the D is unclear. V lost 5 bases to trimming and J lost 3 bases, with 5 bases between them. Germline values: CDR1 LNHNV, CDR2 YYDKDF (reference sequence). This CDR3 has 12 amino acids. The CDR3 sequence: CATSPPNQPQHF. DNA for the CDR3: TGTGCCACCAGCCCCCCCAATCAGCCCCAGCATTTT.

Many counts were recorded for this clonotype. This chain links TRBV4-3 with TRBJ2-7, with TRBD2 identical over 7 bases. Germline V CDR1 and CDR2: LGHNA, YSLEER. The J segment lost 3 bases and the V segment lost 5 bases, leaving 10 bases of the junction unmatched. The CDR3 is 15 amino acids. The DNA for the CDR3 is TGCGCCAGCAGCTTTGGACTAGAGGTTTACTACGAGCAGTACTTC. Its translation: CASSFGLEVYYEQYF.

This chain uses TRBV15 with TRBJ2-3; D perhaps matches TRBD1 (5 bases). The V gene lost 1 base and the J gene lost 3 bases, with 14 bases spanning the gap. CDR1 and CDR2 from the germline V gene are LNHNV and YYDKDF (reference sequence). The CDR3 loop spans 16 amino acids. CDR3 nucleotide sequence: TGTGCCACCAGCAGAGTGGCGGCAGGGAAGACAGATACGCAGTATTTT. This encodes CATSRVAAGKTDTQYF.

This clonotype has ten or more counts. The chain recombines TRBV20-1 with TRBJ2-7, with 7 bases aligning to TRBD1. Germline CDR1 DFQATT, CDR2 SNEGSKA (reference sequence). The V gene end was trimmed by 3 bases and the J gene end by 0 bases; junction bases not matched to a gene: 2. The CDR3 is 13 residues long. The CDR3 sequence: CSASGTDSYEQYF. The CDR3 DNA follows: TGCAGTGCTAGTGGGACAGACTCCTACGAGCAGTACTTC.

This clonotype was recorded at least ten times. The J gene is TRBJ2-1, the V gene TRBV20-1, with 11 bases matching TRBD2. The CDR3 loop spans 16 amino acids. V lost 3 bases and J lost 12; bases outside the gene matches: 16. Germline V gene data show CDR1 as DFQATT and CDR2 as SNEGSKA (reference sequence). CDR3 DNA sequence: TGCAGTGCTAGGCTCATCGGACTAGCGGGCGCAAGTGGGCAGTTCTTC. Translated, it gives CSARLIGLAGASGQFF.

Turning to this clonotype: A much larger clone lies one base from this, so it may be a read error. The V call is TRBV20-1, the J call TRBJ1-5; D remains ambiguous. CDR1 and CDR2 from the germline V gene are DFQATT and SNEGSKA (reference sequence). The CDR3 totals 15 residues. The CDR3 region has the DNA TGCAGTGCTAGAGGTCCCACCTATAGCAATCAGCCCCAGCCTTTT. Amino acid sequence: CSARGPTYSNQPQPF.

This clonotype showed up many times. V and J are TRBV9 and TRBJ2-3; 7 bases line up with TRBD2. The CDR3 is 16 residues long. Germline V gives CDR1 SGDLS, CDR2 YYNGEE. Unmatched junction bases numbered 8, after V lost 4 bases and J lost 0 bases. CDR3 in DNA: TGTGCCAGCAGCTCGGGGGGTCAAGGGAGCACAGATACGCAGTATTTT. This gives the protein CASSSGGQGSTDTQYF.

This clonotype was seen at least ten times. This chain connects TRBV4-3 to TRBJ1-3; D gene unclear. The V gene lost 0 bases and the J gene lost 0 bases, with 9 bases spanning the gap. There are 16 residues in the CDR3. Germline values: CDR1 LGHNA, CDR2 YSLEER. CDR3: CASSQDFRSSGNTIYF. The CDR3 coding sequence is TGCGCCAGCAGCCAAGATTTCCGGAGCTCTGGAAACACCATATATTTT.

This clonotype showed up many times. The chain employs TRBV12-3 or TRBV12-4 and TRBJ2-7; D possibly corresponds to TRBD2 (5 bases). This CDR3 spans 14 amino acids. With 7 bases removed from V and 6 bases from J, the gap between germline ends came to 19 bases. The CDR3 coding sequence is TGTGCCAGCACCCCGCGAGATGGCGGGCGCGAGCAGTACTTC. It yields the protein CASTPRDGGREQYF.

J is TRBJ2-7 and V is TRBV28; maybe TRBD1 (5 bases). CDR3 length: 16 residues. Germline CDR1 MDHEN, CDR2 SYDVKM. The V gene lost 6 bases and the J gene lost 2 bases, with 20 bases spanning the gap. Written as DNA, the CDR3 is TGTGCCAGCAGAAGGTTTGGGGCAGGGCGAACCTACGAGCAGTACTTC. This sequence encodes CASRRFGAGRTYEQYF.

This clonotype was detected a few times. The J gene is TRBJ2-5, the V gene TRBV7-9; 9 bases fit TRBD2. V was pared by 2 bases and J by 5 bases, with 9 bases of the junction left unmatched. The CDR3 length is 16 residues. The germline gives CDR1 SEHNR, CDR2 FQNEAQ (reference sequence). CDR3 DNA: TGTGCCAGCAGCTTAAACCCCGGGACTAGCCGGGAGACCCAGTACTTC. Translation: CASSLNPGTSRETQYF.

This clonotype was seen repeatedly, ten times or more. The CDR3 DNA sequence: TGTGCCTGGAGTCCCCTCGTCTCACATCGGGAGGGTGAAGCTTTCTTT. Protein product: CAWSPLVSHREGEAFF. The chain has TRBV30 and TRBJ1-1; D is unclear. V was trimmed by 2 bases and J by 7 bases, leaving 23 bases between them. Germline CDR1 GTSNPN, CDR2 SVGIG (reference sequence). The CDR3 length is 16 residues.

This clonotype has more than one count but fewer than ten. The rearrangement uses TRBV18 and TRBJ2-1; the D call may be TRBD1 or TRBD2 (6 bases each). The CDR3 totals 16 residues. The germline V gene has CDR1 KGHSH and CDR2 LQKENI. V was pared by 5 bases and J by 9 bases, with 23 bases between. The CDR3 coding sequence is TGTGCCAGCTCAACGACACTGGCCTCGGGGGCTACTGAGCAGTTCTTC. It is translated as CASSTTLASGATEQFF.

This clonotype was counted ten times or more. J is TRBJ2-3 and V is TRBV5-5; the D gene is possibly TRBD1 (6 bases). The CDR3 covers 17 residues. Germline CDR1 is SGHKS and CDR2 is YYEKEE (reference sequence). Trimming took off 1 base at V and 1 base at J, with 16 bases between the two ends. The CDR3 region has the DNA TGTGCCAGCAGCTTGCCCGGGACACAGAGCCGCACAGATACGCAGTATTTT. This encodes CASSLPGTQSRTDTQYF.

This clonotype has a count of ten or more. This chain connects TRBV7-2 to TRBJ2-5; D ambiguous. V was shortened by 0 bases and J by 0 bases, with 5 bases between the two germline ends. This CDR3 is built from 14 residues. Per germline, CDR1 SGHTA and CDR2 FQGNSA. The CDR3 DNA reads TGTGCCAGCAGCTTAGCGGGGAACCAAGAGACCCAGTACTTC. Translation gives CASSLAGNQETQYF. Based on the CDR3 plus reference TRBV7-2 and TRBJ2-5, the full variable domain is GAGVSQSPSNKVTEKGKDVELRCDPISGHTALYWYRQSLGQGLEFLIYFQGNSAPDKSGLPSDRFSAERTGGSVSTLTIQRTQQEDSAVYLCASSLAGNQETQYFGPGTRLLVL.

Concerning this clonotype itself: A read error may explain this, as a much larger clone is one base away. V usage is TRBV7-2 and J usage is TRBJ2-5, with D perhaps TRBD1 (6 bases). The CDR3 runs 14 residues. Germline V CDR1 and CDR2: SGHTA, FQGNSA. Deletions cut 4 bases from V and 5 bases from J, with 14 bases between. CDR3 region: CASSSDQGWETQYF. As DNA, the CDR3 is TGTGCCAGCAGCTCAGATCAGGGGTGGGAGACCCAGTACTTC.

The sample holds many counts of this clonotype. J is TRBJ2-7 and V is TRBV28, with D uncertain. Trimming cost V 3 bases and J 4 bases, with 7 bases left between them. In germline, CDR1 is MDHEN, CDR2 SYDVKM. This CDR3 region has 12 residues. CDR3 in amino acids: CASSFVAYEQYF. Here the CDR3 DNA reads TGTGCCAGCAGTTTTGTAGCTTACGAGCAGTACTTC.